Presented here are 6 T cell receptor beta chains from one specimen sequenced in a study of blood T cells in healthy people across ages. Then a second PCR, running about 6 to 12 cycles, was carried out with a sample-barcoded 5' primer and a J-beta primer mix. TCRdb re-derived calls from the 5' RACE reads in MiXCR, one entry per CDR3 protein. The repertoire includes 1.4 million or so distinct CDR3 sequences, roughly two fifths of them detected once, and approximately 4% sits in the top ten. Sequenced material: blood. The receptors originated from a woman under 30 in good health.

The chain joins TRBV4-3 to TRBJ2-1; TRBD1 aligns across 7 bases. Unmatched junction bases numbered 9, after V lost 1 base and J lost 3 bases. CDR1 is LGHNA, CDR2 YSLEER, per germline. CDR3 length: 17 amino acids. In nucleotides, the CDR3 is TGCGCCAGCAGCCAAGTAAAGGCGCAGGGGGTCTACAATGAGCAGTTCTTC. Translated, it gives CASSQVKAQGVYNEQFF.

The V and J genes are TRBV29-1 and TRBJ2-1; a possible D gene is TRBD2 (5 bases). V was pared by 4 bases and J by 0 bases, with 13 bases between. CDR1 SQVTM and CDR2 ANQGSEA come from the germline V gene. The CDR3 extends over 15 amino acids. CDR3 nucleotide sequence: TGCAGCGTTGGAACTCGCGGGCGCTCCTACAATGAGCAGTTCTTC. It translates to CSVGTRGRSYNEQFF.

This clonotype has more than one count but fewer than ten. This chain joins TRBV20-1 and TRBJ2-5; D unclear. V lost 4 bases and J 5 bases, leaving 8 bases between the germline ends. This CDR3 is built from 11 residues. Germline V gene data show CDR1 as DFQATT and CDR2 as SNEGSKA (reference sequence). The CDR3 DNA is TGCAGTGCTATGGGTGGGGAGACCCAGTACTTC. Encoded protein: CSAMGGETQYF.

This clonotype was observed a few times. The gene calls are TRBV11-2 and TRBJ2-3; D possibly corresponds to TRBD1 (8 bases). This CDR3 contains 17 residues. Trimming took off 3 bases at V and 6 bases at J, with 22 bases between the two ends. Germline CDR1 reads SGHAT; CDR2 reads FQNNGV. The CDR3 loop is CASSFLRLAGGPDTQYF. DNA of the CDR3: TGTGCCAGCAGCTTCCTCCGACTAGCAGGGGGCCCGGATACGCAGTATTTT.

This clonotype has only a few counts. The chain recombines TRBV4-1 with TRBJ2-3; D ambiguous. Germline V gene lookup returns CDR1 MGHRA and CDR2 YSYEKL. The CDR3 extends over 18 amino acids. Trimming left V 1 base short and J 0 bases short, with 17 bases between. The CDR3 region is CASSQGSAWVSSTDTQYF. The CDR3, as DNA: TGCGCCAGCAGCCAAGGTTCGGCGTGGGTCTCTAGCACAGATACGCAGTATTTT.

To note about this clonotype: Its ends do not fully match the called genes, so a read error is possible. The V call is TRBV5-1, the J call TRBJ2-7, with D perhaps TRBD1 (6 bases). The CDR3 spans 15 residues. CDR1 is SGHRS and CDR2 is YFSETQ in the germline V gene. CDR3 in amino acids: CVSSLPGASSYEQYF. The CDR3 nucleotides read TGCGTCAGCAGCTTGCCAGGGGCCTCCTCCTACGAGCAGTACTTC.